The rows below give T cell receptor beta chains drawn from one sample of a study of lymphopenia after photon versus proton radiotherapy. Using immunoSEQ multiplex PCR, the repertoire was profiled, and TCRdb retains in-frame clones only, with some absent. The sample lists some 45,000 clones, around 81% occurring once. This sample comprised peripheral blood, obtained from a patient treated with proton-based radiotherapy. These receptors originate from a woman in her 70s with pancreatic cancer. Both conserved end residues are part of each CDR3. D genes are given only for firm matches. Only part of the rows carry a size: once, few, many, or a class if the clone is expanded.

cdr3_length	d_call	j_call	v_call	clone_size	cdr3_nt	cdr3_aa
15	TRBD1	TRBJ1-5	TRBV6-6	.	TGTGCCAGCAGTTCCAAGACAGGGATCAATCAGCCCCAGCATTTT	CASSSKTGINQPQHF
16	TRBD1	TRBJ2-2	TRBV5-4	.	TGTGCCAGCAGACATCAGACAGGGCGCGGATCCGGGGAGCTGTTTTTT	CASRHQTGRGSGELFF
13	TRBD1	TRBJ1-2	TRBV9	.	TGTGCCAGCAGCGTAGAAGGGGGCTCGGGCTACACCTTC	CASSVEGGSGYTF
13	TRBD1	TRBJ1-1	TRBV19	.	TGTGCCAGTAGTGTCACAGGGGGCACTGAAGCTTTCTTT	CASSVTGGTEAFF
17	.	TRBJ2-1	TRBV7-2	.	TGTGCCAGCAGCTTCAGGGTCGGGGGTCCTTCCTACAATGAGCAGTTCTTC	CASSFRVGGPSYNEQFF
13	.	TRBJ2-2	TRBV10-3	.	TGTGCCATCAGTGGAGGGAGTGGTGGGGAGCTGTTTTTT	CAISGGSGGELFF
15	.	TRBJ2-5	TRBV15	.	TGTGCCACCAGCAGAGAGTATGAGGGGACGGAGACCCAGTACTTC	CATSREYEGTETQYF
17	.	TRBJ2-2	TRBV5-5	.	TGTGCCAGCAGCTTGGATCCTGGGAAAACGAACACCGGGGAGCTGTTTTTT	CASSLDPGKTNTGELFF
11	.	TRBJ2-1	TRBV7-6	medium-sized	TGTGCCAGCAGACTAGGGGTGGAGCAGTTCTTC	CASRLGVEQFF
15	TRBD1	TRBJ1-1	TRBV18	.	TGTGCCAGCTCACTGGGACAGACCATGAACACTGAAGCTTTCTTT	CASSLGQTMNTEAFF
13	.	TRBJ1-4	TRBV4-3	.	TGCGCCAGCAGCGAGACTGGTAATGAAAAACTGTTTTTT	CASSETGNEKLFF
14	TRBD1	TRBJ1-1	TRBV5-4	.	TGTGCCAGCAGCGAGACAGGGGCCCACACCGAAGCTTTCTTT	CASSETGAHTEAFF
14	.	TRBJ1-1	TRBV25-1	.	TGTGCCAGCAGTGAATCACCCTCGTACTCTGAAGCTTTCTTT	CASSESPSYSEAFF
15	.	TRBJ2-2	TRBV28	.	TGTGCCAGCACCCCCATGACGGGAGTTTCCGGGGAGCTGTTTTTT	CASTPMTGVSGELFF
13	.	TRBJ2-5	TRBV6-5	.	TGTGCCAGCAGTTACTCGGTAGTTGAGACCCAGTACTTC	CASSYSVVETQYF
14	TRBD2	TRBJ2-2	TRBV7-8	.	TGTGCCACCAGAGGGCGGGAGGGCACCGGGGAGCTGTTTTTT	CATRGREGTGELFF
15	TRBD1	TRBJ1-1	TRBV28	few	TGTGCCAGCAGTTCGCCGACCCCAGGGGGCCCTGAAGCTTTCTTT	CASSSPTPGGPEAFF
15	.	TRBJ2-7	TRBV19	.	TGTGCCAGTAGTATATCTTCGACAGGTTCCTACGAGCAGTACTTC	CASSISSTGSYEQYF
12	.	TRBJ1-1	TRBV28	.	TGTGCCAGCAGCCGCGCCGGGGGCCGAGCTTTCTTT	CASSRAGGRAFF
13	.	TRBJ2-7	TRBV13	few	TGTGCCAGCAGCCTAGGGAGGATCGACGAGCAGTACTTC	CASSLGRIDEQYF
14	.	TRBJ1-1	TRBV30	.	TGTGCCTGGAGTGGGCCAGCAGGGGCCACTGAAGCTTTCTTT	CAWSGPAGATEAFF
15	.	TRBJ1-2	TRBV7-3	.	TGTGCCAGCAGCTTAACGAGGGGTCCTAACTATGGCTACACCTTC	CASSLTRGPNYGYTF
12	.	TRBJ1-2	TRBV28	once	TGTGCCAGCAGTAGTCTAATCTATGGCTACACCTTC	CASSSLIYGYTF
14	TRBD1	TRBJ2-1	TRBV7-9	.	TGTGCCAGCAGCTTACCCATACCCGACAGGGGAAATTTCTTC	CASSLPIPDRGNFF
11	.	TRBJ2-7	TRBV5-5	.	TGTGCCAGCAGCCATATCTACGAGCAGTACTTC	CASSHIYEQYF
14	TRBD2	TRBJ2-5	TRBV30	.	TGTGCCTGGGGCCGACTAGCGGGAGTTGAGACCCAGTACTTC	CAWGRLAGVETQYF
12	.	TRBJ1-6	TRBV19	.	TGTGCCAGCCAACATGAAAATTCACCCCTCCACTTT	CASQHENSPLHF
15	TRBD2	TRBJ2-3	TRBV5-8	.	TGTGCCAGCAGCCTCGGACTAGCGGGAGGGAGTACGCAGTATTTT	CASSLGLAGGSTQYF
14	TRBD1	TRBJ2-1	TRBV28	once	TGTGCCAGCGGGTCAACCGGGACAGGGGGCTCTCAGTTCTTC	CASGSTGTGGSQFF
15	TRBD1	TRBJ1-6	TRBV2	.	TGTGCCAGCAGTAGGGGGCATGCGAATAATTCACCCCTCCACTTT	CASSRGHANNSPLHF
14	.	TRBJ1-2	TRBV7-2	.	TGTGCCAGCAGCTCACCCCAAGGGGCCTATGGCTACACCTTC	CASSSPQGAYGYTF
14	.	TRBJ1-1	TRBV5-5	once	TGTGCCAGCAGCTCTACCGCGTGGAACACTGAAGCTTTCTTT	CASSSTAWNTEAFF
15	TRBD2	TRBJ2-7	TRBV5-4	.	TGTGCCAGCAGCTCGGGGGACTATTTCCCCCACGAGCAGTACTTC	CASSSGDYFPHEQYF
14	TRBD1	TRBJ1-1	TRBV4-3	.	TGCGCCAGCAGCCAAGATTGGACAGGAGGAGAAGCTTTCTTT	CASSQDWTGGEAFF
16	TRBD1	TRBJ2-3	TRBV7-9	.	TGTGCCAGCAGCCTATCCGGGACAGGGGTTCCAGATACGCAGTATTTT	CASSLSGTGVPDTQYF
12	.	TRBJ1-1	TRBV29-1	once	TGCAGCGTGACCCGCTCGAACACTGAAGCTTTCTTT	CSVTRSNTEAFF
18	TRBD2	TRBJ2-1	TRBV27	.	TGTGCCAGCAGTTCAGCGGGAGGGCCAGGTAGCTCCTACAATGAGCAGTTCTTC	CASSSAGGPGSSYNEQFF
16	TRBD1	TRBJ2-2	TRBV4-3	.	TGCGCCAGCAGCCAAGCACAGGGGGCGAGCACCGGGGAGCTGTTTTTT	CASSQAQGASTGELFF
12	.	TRBJ2-1	TRBV19	.	TGTGCCACGCGCACCGGGGACTTTGAGCAGTTCTTC	CATRTGDFEQFF
18	TRBD1	TRBJ2-7	TRBV4-2	.	TGTGCCAGCAGCCATTATCGAGAAACAGGGGAACATTCCTACGAGCAGTACTTC	CASSHYRETGEHSYEQYF
16	.	TRBJ2-7	TRBV7-2	.	TGTGCCAGCAGCTTAGGGTGGGGCGGGGTCTCCTACGAGCAGTACTTC	CASSLGWGGVSYEQYF
16	TRBD2	TRBJ2-1	TRBV11-2	.	TGTGCCAGCAGCACGACGCTAGCGGAAACCAACAATGAGCAGTTCTTC	CASSTTLAETNNEQFF
19	TRBD1	TRBJ1-1	TRBV11-2	.	TGTGCCAGCAGCTCTTGGGGCCTTAGATCAGGGGGCATTCACACTGAAGCTTTCTTT	CASSSWGLRSGGIHTEAFF
15	.	TRBJ1-2	TRBV27	.	TGTGCCAGCAGTTTAAGGCCCAGGGAGGGCTATGGCTACACCTTC	CASSLRPREGYGYTF
12	.	TRBJ2-1	TRBV27	.	TGTGCCAGCAGTTTACGGTTGGGTGAGCAGTTCTTC	CASSLRLGEQFF